The rows below give T cell receptor beta chains drawn from one sample of a study of shared clonotypes between healthy human individuals. Libraries were prepared by immunoSEQ multiplex PCR; TCRdb keeps only in-frame clonotypes and omits some of them. Among nearly 1 million clones, less than 85% were seen once, and the ten largest hold about 1.5%. Sequencing used memory CD4+ T cells sorted from blood. The receptors come from a man younger than 35 in good health. CDR3s include the opening cysteine and the closing phenylalanine or tryptophan. D genes are given only for firm matches. Only some rows state a clone size, as once, few, many or a class for expanded clones.

J gene	D gene	clone size	V gene	CDR3 DNA	CDR3 protein
TRBJ2-5	TRBD1	-	TRBV5-1	TGCGCCAGCAGCGGGACAGGGGGGCAAGAGACCCAGTACTTC	CASSGTGGQETQYF
TRBJ2-2	TRBD1	-	TRBV2	TGTGCCAGCAGTGTTGAACAGGGGGGCACCGGGGAGCTGTTTTTT	CASSVEQGGTGELFF
TRBJ1-2	-	-	TRBV5-1	TGCGCCAGCAGCTTGGCCGAGGGCTGGGATGGCTACACCTTC	CASSLAEGWDGYTF
TRBJ2-5	TRBD1	-	TRBV6-6	TGTGCCAGCAGTTTACAGGGGTACAAAGAGACCCAGTACTTC	CASSLQGYKETQYF
TRBJ2-3	TRBD2	-	TRBV19	TGTGCCAGTAAGGGGACTAGCGGGGTAGACACAGATACGCAGTATTTT	CASKGTSGVDTDTQYF
TRBJ1-2	-	-	TRBV5-8	TGTGCCAGCAGCTTCTATGGCTACACCTTC	CASSFYGYTF
TRBJ1-6	-	-	TRBV7-2	TGTGCCAGCAGCTTAGGACAAGATAATTCACCCCTCCACTTT	CASSLGQDNSPLHF
TRBJ2-6	-	once	TRBV7-9	TGTGCCAGCAGCTTATTAGGGGCTGGGGCCAACGTCCTGACTTTC	CASSLLGAGANVLTF
TRBJ2-4	TRBD2	-	TRBV15	TGTGCCACCAGCAGACAAGGGACTAGCGTCAAAAACATTCAGTACTTC	CATSRQGTSVKNIQYF
TRBJ1-2	TRBD1	once	TRBV19	TGTGCCAGTACACACTCCGGGACAGGGGACCTGCTCTATGGCTACACCTTC	CASTHSGTGDLLYGYTF
TRBJ1-4	-	-	TRBV28	TGTGCCAGTAGTGGGCCCCTCGAAAAACTGTTTTTT	CASSGPLEKLFF
TRBJ2-7	TRBD2	-	TRBV5-1	TGCGCCAGCAGCCAGGGACTAGCGGAGAAATTTTCCCACTACTACGAGCAGTACTTC	CASSQGLAEKFSHYYEQYF
TRBJ1-1	-	once	TRBV2	TGTGCCACCCGTCGGGACCCGGAAGCTTTCTTT	CATRRDPEAFF
TRBJ2-5	-	-	TRBV4-1	TGCGCCAGCAGCCGCTCCCCGCCAGGCAAAAAACAAGAGACCCAGTACTTC	CASSRSPPGKKQETQYF
TRBJ2-7	-	-	TRBV19	TGTGCCAGTAGTATAGGGCAGGGGATGGGGGAGCAGTACTTC	CASSIGQGMGEQYF
TRBJ2-2	TRBD2	-	TRBV5-8	TGTGCCAGCAGCTCGGGACTAGCGGGTAACACCGGGGAGCTGTTTTTT	CASSSGLAGNTGELFF
TRBJ2-5	-	-	TRBV9	TGTGCCAGCACCCGAGGCCCCACCGTCCAAGAGACCCAGTACTTC	CASTRGPTVQETQYF
TRBJ1-2	-	-	TRBV2	TGTGCCAGCAGTCTGGTCCAGACCTACACCTTC	CASSLVQTYTF
TRBJ2-4	-	-	TRBV5-6	TGTGCCAGCAGCAGTCTCGGGCGAGGTAACATTCAGCACTTC	CASSSLGRGNIQHF
TRBJ1-2	-	-	TRBV2	TGTGCCAGCAGTCCATCGGGCGGGACTTTCTATGGCTACACCTTC	CASSPSGGTFYGYTF
TRBJ1-4	-	-	TRBV7-2	TGTGCCAGCAGCTTTACGACCGGGGGAAAACTGTTTTTT	CASSFTTGGKLFF
TRBJ2-5	-	-	TRBV7-9	TGTGCCAGCAGCAGCTTAGAGACCCAGTACTTC	CASSSLETQYF
TRBJ2-2	-	-	TRBV27	TGTGCCAGCACTTTAGGGGGGACCGGGGAGCTGTTTTTT	CASTLGGTGELFF
TRBJ2-7	-	-	TRBV6-6	TGTGCCAGCAGTCTAGAACAACCTCTTCGCGAGCAGTACTTC	CASSLEQPLREQYF
TRBJ1-3	-	many	TRBV5-6	TGTGCCAGCAGCTTGGCCCGGGGAAATGGAAACACCATATATTTT	CASSLARGNGNTIYF
TRBJ1-1	-	-	TRBV5-6	TGTGCCAGCAGCTTGGGAGTGACTCAGAACACTGAAGCTTTCTTT	CASSLGVTQNTEAFF
TRBJ2-2	-	once	TRBV5-4	TGTGCCAGCAAAAGCAGGGGAACGAACACCGGGGAGCTGTTTTTT	CASKSRGTNTGELFF
TRBJ2-7	-	-	TRBV5-1	TGCGCCAGCAGCCAGGGGCGGGGCTACGAGCAGTACTTC	CASSQGRGYEQYF
TRBJ2-7	-	once	TRBV7-2	TGTGCCAGCAGCCTTGGGCGGGGTCTCTCCTACGAGCAGTACTTC	CASSLGRGLSYEQYF
TRBJ2-5	TRBD2	once	TRBV9	TGTGCCAGCAGCGCCCGACTAGCGGGGGGCCAAGAGACCCAGTACTTC	CASSARLAGGQETQYF
TRBJ1-1	-	-	TRBV7-9	TGTGCCAGCAGCCCCGACAGACAAGCTTTCTTT	CASSPDRQAFF
TRBJ1-2	-	-	TRBV6-5	TGTGCCAGCAGTTATCTAAGTGCTGGTCTTTATGGCTACACCTTC	CASSYLSAGLYGYTF
TRBJ2-7	-	-	TRBV5-1	TGCGCCAGCAGCTCCCAGGGGATAAACGAGCAGTACTTC	CASSSQGINEQYF
TRBJ1-5	-	-	TRBV28	TGTGCCAGCATCCAGGGGTGGAGACATCAGCCCCAGCATTTT	CASIQGWRHQPQHF
TRBJ1-4	-	-	TRBV28	TGTGCCAGCAGTTCAGGGGCTCGAGGTAATGAAAAACTGTTTTTT	CASSSGARGNEKLFF
TRBJ1-6	-	-	TRBV18	TGTGCCAGCTCACCACTTCCACAGGATAATTCACCCCTCCACTTT	CASSPLPQDNSPLHF
TRBJ2-1	TRBD2	-	TRBV5-1	TGCGCCAGCAGACTAGCGACCAGCGGTGAGCAGTTCTTC	CASRLATSGEQFF
TRBJ2-5	-	few	TRBV30	TGTGCCTGGAGGCAAGAGACCCAGTACTTC	CAWRQETQYF
TRBJ1-6	-	-	TRBV5-6	TGTGCCAGCAGCTTGATCCGGGGCTATAATTCACCCCTCCACTTT	CASSLIRGYNSPLHF
TRBJ1-1	-	-	TRBV18	TGTGCCAGCTCACCGAACAGTAATGAAGCTTTCTTT	CASSPNSNEAFF
TRBJ1-4	-	-	TRBV28	TGTGCCAGCAGTTTGGATATTGCAACTAATGAAAAACTGTTTTTT	CASSLDIATNEKLFF
TRBJ2-7	-	few	TRBV5-4	TGTGCCAGCAGCTTGGTTGGGACAGCCCAGGGGGGGCAGTACTTC	CASSLVGTAQGGQYF
TRBJ1-2	TRBD1	-	TRBV6-6	TGTGCCAGCAGCCCCGATTCGACAGGGTCCTATGGCTACACCTTC	CASSPDSTGSYGYTF
TRBJ2-7	-	-	TRBV10-3	TGTGCCATCAGTGTAGACTCGACCGCTTACGAGCAGTACTTC	CAISVDSTAYEQYF